This T cell receptor (beta chain) appears in the sequencing data of a study of cytotoxic CD8 clonotypes in ibrutinib-treated CLL. The protocol was immunoSEQ multiplex PCR, while the TCRdb copy is restricted to in-frame clones and leaves out a portion. The sample has roughly 250,000 clones, 70% seen once; the top ten hold approximately 15%. Trimming removed 0 bases from V and 3 bases from J; junction bases left unmatched: 0. Germline V lookup: CDR1 SGHRS, CDR2 YFSETQ. The CDR3 runs 15 residues. The chain couples TRBV5-1 to TRBJ2-3; 11 bases match TRBD2. Here the sequenced sample was PBMCs, taken after 24 months of ibrutinib treatment. The source of this sequence is a human donor with chronic lymphocytic leukemia. The CDR3 DNA sequence: TGCGCCAGCAGCTTGGGACTAGCGGGAACAGATACGCAGTATTTT. Translating gives CASSLGLAGTDTQYF.